This T cell receptor beta chain was obtained from a study of cytotoxic CD8 clonotypes in ibrutinib-treated CLL. TCRdb keeps only in-frame clones here, not all; method: immunoSEQ multiplex PCR. The sample contains 150,000 to 200,000 clones, 70% to 90% of which appear only once. The CDR3 loop spans 15 amino acids. Trimming cost V 7 bases and J 3 bases, with 19 bases left between them. The germline CDR1 and CDR2 sequences are SGHRS and YFSETQ. Study-wide results and caveats: Among the clonotypes, public ones were uncommon and contracted or held stable on treatment. Baseline clonality, above age-matched healthy donor levels, tracked circulating CD8+ T-cell counts. Clonality increased at ibrutinib response and stayed stable in sustained remission. At progression, however, it fell back toward baseline.

Worth noting for this clone: Antigen: not known.

The TCR comes from a human donor with chronic lymphocytic leukemia. V gene TRBV5-1 combines with J gene TRBJ1-1; D may be TRBD1 (5 bases). Sequenced here: PBMCs, sampled at disease progression, from a patient treated with ibrutinib. The CDR3 spells CASQAGGTLDTEAFF. The CDR3 region has the DNA TGCGCCAGCCAAGCTGGGGGGACCTTGGACACTGAAGCTTTCTTT.